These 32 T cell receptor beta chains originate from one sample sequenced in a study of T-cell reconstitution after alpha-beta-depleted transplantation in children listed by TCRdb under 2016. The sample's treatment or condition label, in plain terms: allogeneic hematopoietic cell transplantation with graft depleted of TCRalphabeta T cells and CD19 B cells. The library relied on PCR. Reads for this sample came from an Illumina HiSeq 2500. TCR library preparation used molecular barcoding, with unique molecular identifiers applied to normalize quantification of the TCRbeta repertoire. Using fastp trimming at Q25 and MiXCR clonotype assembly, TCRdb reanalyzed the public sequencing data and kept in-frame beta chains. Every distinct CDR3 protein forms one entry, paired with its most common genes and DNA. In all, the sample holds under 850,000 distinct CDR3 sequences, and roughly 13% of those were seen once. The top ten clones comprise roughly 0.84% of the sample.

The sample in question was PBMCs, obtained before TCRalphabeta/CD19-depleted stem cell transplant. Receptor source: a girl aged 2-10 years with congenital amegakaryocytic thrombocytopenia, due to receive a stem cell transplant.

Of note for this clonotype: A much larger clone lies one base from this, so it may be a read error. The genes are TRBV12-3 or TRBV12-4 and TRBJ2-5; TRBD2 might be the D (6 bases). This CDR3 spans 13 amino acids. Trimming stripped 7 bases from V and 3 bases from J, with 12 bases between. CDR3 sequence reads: CASTGDSEETQYF. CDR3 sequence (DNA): TGTGCCAGCACTGGGGACTCCGAAGAGACCCAGTACTTC.

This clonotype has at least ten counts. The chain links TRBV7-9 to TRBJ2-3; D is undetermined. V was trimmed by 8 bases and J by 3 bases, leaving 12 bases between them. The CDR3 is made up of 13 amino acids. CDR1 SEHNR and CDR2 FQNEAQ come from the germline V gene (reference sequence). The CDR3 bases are TGTGCCAGCCTGAAAGCTGCGACAGATACGCAGTATTTT. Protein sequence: CASLKAATDTQYF. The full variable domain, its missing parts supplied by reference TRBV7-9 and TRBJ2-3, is DTGVSQNPRHKITKRGQNVTFRCDPISEHNRLYWYRQTLGQGPEFLTYFQNEAQLEKSRLLSDRFSAERPKGSFSTLEIQRTEQGDSAMYLCASLKAATDTQYFGPGTRLTVL.

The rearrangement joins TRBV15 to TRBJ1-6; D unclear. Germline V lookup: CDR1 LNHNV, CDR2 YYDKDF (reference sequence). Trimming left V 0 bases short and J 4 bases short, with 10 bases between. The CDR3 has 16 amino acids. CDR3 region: CATSRDEADYNSPLHF. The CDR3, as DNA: TGTGCCACCAGCAGAGATGAGGCAGATTATAATTCACCCCTCCACTTT.

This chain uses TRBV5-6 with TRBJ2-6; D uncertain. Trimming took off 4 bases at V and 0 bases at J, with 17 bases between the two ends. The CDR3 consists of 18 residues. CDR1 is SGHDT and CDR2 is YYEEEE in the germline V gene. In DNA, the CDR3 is TGTGCCAGCAGCACGTTGGGGAATTGGGTCTCTGGGGCCAACGTCCTGACTTTC. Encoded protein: CASSTLGNWVSGANVLTF.

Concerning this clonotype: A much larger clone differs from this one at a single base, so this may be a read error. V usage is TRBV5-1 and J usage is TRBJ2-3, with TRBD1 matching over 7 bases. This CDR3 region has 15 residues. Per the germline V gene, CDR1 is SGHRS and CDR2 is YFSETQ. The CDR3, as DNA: TGCGCCAGCAGCTCAACAGGGGACAGCACAGATATGCAGTATTTT. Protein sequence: CASSSTGDSTDMQYF.

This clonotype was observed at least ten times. The CDR3 nucleotides are TGCAGCGTGGCCGGGACAGGGGATACGCAGTATTTT. This encodes CSVAGTGDTQYF. This chain joins TRBV29-1 and TRBJ2-3, with 9 bases lining up with TRBD1. The CDR3 is 12 amino acids. V shed 6 bases, J shed 6 bases, and the junction held 4 bases outside the gene matches. The V gene's germline CDR1 is SQVTM and CDR2 ANQGSEA.

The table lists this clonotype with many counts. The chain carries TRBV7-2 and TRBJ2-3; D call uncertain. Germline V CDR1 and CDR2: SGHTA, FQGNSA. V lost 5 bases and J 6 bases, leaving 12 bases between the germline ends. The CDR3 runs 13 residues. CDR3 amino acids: CASSQASEDTQYF. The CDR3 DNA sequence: TGTGCCAGCAGCCAGGCCTCGGAGGATACGCAGTATTTT.

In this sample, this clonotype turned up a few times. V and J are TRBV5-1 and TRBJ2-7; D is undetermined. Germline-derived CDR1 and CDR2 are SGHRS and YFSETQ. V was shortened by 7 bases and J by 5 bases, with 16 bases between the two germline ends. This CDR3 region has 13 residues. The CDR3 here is CASGPGMGHEQYF. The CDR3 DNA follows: TGCGCCAGCGGGCCCGGTATGGGCCACGAGCAGTACTTC. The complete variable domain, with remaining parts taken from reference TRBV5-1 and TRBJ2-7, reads KAGVTQTPRYLIKTRGQQVTLSCSPISGHRSVSWYQQTPGQGLQFLFEYFSETQRNKGNFPGRFSGRQFSNSRSEMNVSTLELGDSALYLCASGPGMGHEQYFGPGTRLTVT.

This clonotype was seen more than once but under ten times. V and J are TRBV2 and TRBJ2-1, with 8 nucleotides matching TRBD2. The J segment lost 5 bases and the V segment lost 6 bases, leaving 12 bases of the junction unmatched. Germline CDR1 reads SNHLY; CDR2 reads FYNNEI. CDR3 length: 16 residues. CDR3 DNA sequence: TGTGCCAGCAGAATACGGAGCGGGAGCCCTAACAATGAGCAGTTCTTC. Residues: CASRIRSGSPNNEQFF.

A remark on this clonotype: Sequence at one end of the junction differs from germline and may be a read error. The CDR3 loop is CCAKTQDRDSNEKLFF. The CDR3 DNA reads TGCTGTGCTAAAACCCAAGACCGGGACTCCAATGAAAAACTGTTTTTT. This chain connects TRBV20-1 to TRBJ1-4; a weak D match, TRBD1 (5 bases). The CDR3 extends over 16 amino acids. Germline V gene sequence: CDR1 DFQATT, CDR2 SNEGSKA (reference sequence).

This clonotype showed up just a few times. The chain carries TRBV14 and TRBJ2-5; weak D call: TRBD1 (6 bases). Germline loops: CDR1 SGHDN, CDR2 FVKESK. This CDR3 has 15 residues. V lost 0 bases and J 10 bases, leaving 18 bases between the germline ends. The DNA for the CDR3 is TGTGCCAGCAGCCAAGATAGAAGGGACACCCGGGGCCAGTACTTC. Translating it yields CASSQDRRDTRGQYF.

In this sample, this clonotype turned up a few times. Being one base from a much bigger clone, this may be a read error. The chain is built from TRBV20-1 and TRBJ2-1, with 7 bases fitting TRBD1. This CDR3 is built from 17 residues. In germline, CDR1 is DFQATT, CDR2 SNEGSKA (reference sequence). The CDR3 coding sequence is TGCTGTGCTAGAAACGATCAGGGGGTTGGCTCCTACAATGAGCAGTTCTTC. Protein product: CCARNDQGVGSYNEQFF.

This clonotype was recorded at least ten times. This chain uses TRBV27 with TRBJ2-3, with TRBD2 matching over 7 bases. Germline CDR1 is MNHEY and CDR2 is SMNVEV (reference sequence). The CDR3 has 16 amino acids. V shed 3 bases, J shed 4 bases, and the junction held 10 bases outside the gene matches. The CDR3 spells CASSFRLAPSSDTQYF. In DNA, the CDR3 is TGTGCCAGCAGTTTCCGACTAGCCCCCAGTTCAGATACGCAGTATTTT.

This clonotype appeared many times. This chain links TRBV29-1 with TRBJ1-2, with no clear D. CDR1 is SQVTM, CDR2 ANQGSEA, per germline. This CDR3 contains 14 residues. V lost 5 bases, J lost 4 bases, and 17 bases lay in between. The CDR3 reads CSVIPQTEIYGYTF. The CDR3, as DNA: TGCAGCGTTATCCCTCAAACAGAGATCTATGGCTACACCTTC.

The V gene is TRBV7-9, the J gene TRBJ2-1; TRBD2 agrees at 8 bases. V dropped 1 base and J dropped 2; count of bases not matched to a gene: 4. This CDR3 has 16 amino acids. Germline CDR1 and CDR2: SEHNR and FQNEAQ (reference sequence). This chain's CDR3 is CASSLDAGLAYNEQFF. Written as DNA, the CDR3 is TGTGCCAGCAGCTTAGACGCGGGACTAGCCTACAATGAGCAGTTCTTC. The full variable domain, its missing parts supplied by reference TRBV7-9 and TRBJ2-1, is DTGVSQNPRHKITKRGQNVTFRCDPISEHNRLYWYRQTLGQGPEFLTYFQNEAQLEKSRLLSDRFSAERPKGSFSTLEIQRTEQGDSAMYLCASSLDAGLAYNEQFFGPGTRLTVL.

CDR3 in amino acids: CASSSNRDYKDEQFF. CDR3 DNA: TGTGCCAGCAGCTCCAACCGGGACTACAAGGATGAGCAGTTCTTC. The chain has TRBV7-2 and TRBJ2-1, with 7 bases matching TRBD2. The CDR3 runs to 15 residues. Unmatched junction bases numbered 11, after V lost 4 bases and J lost 8 bases. Germline V lookup: CDR1 SGHTA, CDR2 FQGNSA.

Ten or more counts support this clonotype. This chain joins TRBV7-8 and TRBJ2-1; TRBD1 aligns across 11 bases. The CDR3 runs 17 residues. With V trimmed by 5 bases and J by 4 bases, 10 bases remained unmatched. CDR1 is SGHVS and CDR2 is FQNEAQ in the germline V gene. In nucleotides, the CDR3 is TGTGCCAGCAGCCCACACCGGACAGGGGGCATGTACAATGAGCAGTTCTTC. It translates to CASSPHRTGGMYNEQFF.

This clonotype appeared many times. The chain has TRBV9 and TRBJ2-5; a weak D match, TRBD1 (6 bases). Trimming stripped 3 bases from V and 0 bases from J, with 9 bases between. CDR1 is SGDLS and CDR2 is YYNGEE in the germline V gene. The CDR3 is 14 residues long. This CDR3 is CASSGRDNQETQYF. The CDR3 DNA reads TGTGCCAGCAGCGGACGGGACAACCAAGAGACCCAGTACTTC.

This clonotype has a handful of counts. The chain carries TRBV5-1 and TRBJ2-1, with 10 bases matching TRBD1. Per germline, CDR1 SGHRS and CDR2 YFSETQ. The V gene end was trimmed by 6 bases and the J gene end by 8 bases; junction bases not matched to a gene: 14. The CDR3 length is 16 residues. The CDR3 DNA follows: TGCGCCAGCACCGAATTGGGGACAGGGGCTTTCGATGAGCAGTTCTTC. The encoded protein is CASTELGTGAFDEQFF.

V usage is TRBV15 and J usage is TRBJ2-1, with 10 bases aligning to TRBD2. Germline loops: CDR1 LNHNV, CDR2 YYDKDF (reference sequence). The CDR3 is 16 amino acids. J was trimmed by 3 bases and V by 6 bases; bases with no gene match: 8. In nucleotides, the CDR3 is TGTGCCACCAGTAGCGGGAGGTTGAGGGGCTACAATGAGCAGTTCTTC. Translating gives CATSSGRLRGYNEQFF.

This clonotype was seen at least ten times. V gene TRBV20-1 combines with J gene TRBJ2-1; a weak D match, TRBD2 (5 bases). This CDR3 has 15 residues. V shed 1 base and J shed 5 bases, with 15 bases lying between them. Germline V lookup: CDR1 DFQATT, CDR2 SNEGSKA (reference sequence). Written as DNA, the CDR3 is TGCAGTGCTAGAGGACGGGGTATCGGGAACAATGAGCAGTTCTTC. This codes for CSARGRGIGNNEQFF.

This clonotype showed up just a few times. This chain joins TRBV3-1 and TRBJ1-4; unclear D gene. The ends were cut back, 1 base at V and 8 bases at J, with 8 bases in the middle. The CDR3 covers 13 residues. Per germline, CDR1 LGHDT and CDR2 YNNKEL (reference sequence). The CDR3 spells CASSQGSLEKLFF. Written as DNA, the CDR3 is TGTGCCAGCAGCCAAGGGAGTTTGGAAAAACTGTTTTTT.

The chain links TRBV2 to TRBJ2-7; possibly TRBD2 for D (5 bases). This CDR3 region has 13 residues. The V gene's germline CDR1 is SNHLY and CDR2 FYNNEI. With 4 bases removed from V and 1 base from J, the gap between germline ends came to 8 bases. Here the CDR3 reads CASSGTASYEQYF. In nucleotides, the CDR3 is TGTGCCAGCAGTGGGACTGCTTCCTACGAGCAGTACTTC.

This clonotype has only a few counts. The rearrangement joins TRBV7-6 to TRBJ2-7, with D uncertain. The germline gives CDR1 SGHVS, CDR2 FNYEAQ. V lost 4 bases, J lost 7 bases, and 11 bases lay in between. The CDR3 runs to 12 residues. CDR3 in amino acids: CASSSQAWEQYF. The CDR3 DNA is TGTGCCAGCAGCTCCCAGGCCTGGGAGCAGTACTTC.

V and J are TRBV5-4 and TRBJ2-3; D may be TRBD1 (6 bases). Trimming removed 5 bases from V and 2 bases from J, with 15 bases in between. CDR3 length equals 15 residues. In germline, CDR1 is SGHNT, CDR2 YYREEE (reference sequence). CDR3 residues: CASREGHASTDTQYF. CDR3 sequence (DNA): TGTGCCAGCAGAGAGGGACATGCATCCACAGATACGCAGTATTTT. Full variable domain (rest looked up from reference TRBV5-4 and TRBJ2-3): ETGVTQSPTHLIKTRGQQVTLRCSSQSGHNTVSWYQQALGQGPQFIFQYYREEENGRGNFPPRFSGLQFPNYSSELNVNALELDDSALYLCASREGHASTDTQYFGPGTRLTVL.

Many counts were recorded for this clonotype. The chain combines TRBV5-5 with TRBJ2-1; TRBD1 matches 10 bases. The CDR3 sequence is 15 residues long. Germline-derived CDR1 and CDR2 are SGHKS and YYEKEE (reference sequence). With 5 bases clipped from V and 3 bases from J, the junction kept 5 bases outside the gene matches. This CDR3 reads CASRAGTGDYNEQFF. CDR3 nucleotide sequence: TGTGCCAGCAGAGCCGGGACAGGGGACTACAATGAGCAGTTCTTC.

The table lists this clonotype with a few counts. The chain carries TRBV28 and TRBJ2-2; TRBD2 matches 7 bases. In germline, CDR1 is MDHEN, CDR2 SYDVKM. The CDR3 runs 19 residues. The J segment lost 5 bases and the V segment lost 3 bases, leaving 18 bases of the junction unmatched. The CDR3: CASSFLRIRRELGTGELFF. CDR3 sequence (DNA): TGTGCCAGCAGTTTCCTAAGGATTCGGCGGGAGTTGGGAACCGGGGAGCTGTTTTTT.

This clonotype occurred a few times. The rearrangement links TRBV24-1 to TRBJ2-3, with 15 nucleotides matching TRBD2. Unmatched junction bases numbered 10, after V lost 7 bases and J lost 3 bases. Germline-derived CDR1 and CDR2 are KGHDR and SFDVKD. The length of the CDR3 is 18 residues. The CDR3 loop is CATSGYPGTSGGTDTQYF. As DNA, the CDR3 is TGTGCCACCAGCGGGTATCCGGGGACTAGCGGGGGGACAGATACGCAGTATTTT.

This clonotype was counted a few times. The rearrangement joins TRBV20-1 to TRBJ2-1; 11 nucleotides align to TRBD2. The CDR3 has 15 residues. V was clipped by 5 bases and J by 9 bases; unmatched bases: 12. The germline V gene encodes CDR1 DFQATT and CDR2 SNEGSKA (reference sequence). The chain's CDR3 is CSAAVLAGVGGEQFF. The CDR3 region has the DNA TGCAGTGCTGCTGTACTAGCGGGAGTGGGTGGTGAGCAGTTCTTC.

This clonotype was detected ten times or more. The CDR3 sequence is CASSFRLAPETQYF. In DNA, the CDR3 is TGTGCCAGCAGCTTTCGACTAGCGCCAGAGACCCAGTACTTC. The chain combines TRBV14 with TRBJ2-5, with 8 bases fitting TRBD2. J lost 4 bases, V lost 5 bases, and 6 bases had no gene match. The germline V gene has CDR1 SGHDN and CDR2 FVKESK. The CDR3 has 14 amino acids.

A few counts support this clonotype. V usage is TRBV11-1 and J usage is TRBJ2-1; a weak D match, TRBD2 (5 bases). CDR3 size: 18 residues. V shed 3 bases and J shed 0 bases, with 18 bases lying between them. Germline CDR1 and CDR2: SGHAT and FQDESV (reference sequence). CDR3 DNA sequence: TGTGCCAGCAGCTTCGAGATTGGGAGCGGCAGCTCCTACAATGAGCAGTTCTTC. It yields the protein CASSFEIGSGSSYNEQFF.

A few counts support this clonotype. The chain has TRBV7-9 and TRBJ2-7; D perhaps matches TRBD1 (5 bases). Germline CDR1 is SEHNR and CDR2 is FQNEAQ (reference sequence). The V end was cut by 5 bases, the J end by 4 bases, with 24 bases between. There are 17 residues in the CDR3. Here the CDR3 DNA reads TGTGCCAGCAGCCGTCCCCTAGGGCAGGGCTCTGTTTACGAGCAGTACTTC. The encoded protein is CASSRPLGQGSVYEQYF.